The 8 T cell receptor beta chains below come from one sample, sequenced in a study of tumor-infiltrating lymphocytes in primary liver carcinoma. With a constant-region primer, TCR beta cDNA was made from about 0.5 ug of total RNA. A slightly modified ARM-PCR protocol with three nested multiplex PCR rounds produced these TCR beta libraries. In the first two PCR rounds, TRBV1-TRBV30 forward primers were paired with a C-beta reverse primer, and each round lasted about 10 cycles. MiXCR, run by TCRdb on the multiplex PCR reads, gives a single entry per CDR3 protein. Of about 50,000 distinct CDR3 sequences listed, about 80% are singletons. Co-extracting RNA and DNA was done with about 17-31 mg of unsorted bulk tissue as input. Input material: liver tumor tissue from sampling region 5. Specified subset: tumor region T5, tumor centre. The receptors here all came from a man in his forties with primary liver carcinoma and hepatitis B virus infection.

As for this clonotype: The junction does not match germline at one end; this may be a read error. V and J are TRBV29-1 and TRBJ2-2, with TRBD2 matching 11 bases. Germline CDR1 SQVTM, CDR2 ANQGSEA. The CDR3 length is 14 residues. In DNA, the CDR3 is TGTAGCGTACGACTAGCGGGAAGCACCGGGAAGCTGTTTTTT. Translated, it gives CSVRLAGSTGKLFF.

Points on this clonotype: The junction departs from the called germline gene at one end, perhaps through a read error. CDR3 sequence: CASSFSGRVSTDTQYF. DNA of the CDR3: TGCGCTAGCAGCTTCAGCGGGAGGGTTAGCACAGATACGCAGTATTTT. This sequence joins TRBV5-1 and TRBJ2-3; 10 nucleotides agree with TRBD2. Germline CDR1 SGHRS, CDR2 YFSETQ. The CDR3 totals 16 residues.

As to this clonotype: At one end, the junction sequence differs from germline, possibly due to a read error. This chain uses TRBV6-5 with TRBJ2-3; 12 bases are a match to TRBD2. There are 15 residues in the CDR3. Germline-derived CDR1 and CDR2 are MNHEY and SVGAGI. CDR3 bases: TGTGTCAGCGACCCAGGACTAGCGGGAACAGATATGCAGTATTTT. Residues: CVSDPGLAGTDMQYF.

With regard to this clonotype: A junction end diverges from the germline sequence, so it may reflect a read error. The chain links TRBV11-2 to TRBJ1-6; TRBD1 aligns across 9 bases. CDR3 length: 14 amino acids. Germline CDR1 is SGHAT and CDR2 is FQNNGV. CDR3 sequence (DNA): TGTGCCAGCATCTTATACAGGGGGCTTTCACCCCTCCATTTT. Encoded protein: CASILYRGLSPLHF.

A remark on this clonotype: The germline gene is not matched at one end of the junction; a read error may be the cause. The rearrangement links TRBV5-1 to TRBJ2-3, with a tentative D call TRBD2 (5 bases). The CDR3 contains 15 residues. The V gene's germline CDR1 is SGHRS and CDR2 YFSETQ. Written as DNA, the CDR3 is TGCGCCAGCAGCTTTGACGGGATTAGCAGAGATACGCAGTATTTT. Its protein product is CASSFDGISRDTQYF. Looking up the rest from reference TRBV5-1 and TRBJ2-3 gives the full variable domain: KAGVTQTPRYLIKTRGQQVTLSCSPISGHRSVSWYQQTPGQGLQFLFEYFSETQRNKGNFPGRFSGRQFSNSRSEMNVSTLELGDSALYLCASSFDGISRDTQYFGPGTRLTVL.

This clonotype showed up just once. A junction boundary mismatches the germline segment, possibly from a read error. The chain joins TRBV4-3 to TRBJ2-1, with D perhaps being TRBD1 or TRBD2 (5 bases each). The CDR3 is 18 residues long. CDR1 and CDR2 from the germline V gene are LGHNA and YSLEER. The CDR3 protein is CASSQDSAGVGTYNEEFF. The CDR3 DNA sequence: TGCGCCAGCAGCCAAGATTCGGCGGGTGTTGGGACCTACAATGAGGAGTTCTTC.

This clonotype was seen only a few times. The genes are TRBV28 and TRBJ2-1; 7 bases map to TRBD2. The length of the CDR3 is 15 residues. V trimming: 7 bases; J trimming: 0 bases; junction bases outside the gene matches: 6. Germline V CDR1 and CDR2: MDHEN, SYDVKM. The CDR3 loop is CASTSRESSYNEQFF. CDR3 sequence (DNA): TGTGCCAGCACTTCGCGGGAGAGCTCCTACAATGAGCAGTTCTTC.

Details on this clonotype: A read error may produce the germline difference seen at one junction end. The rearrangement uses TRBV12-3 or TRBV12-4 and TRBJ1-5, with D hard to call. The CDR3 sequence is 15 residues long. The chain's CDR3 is CVSSLNRGSNQHQHF. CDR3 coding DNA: TGTGTCAGCAGTTTAAATCGGGGTAGCAATCAGCACCAGCATTTT.